This is a list of T cell receptor beta chains from one sample in a study of T-cell reconstitution after alpha-beta-depleted transplantation in children. TCRdb independently ran MiXCR on the PCR reads; one entry per CDR3 protein. The data show roughly 300,000 distinct CDR3 sequences, around a tenth seen once. Sequencing was performed on peripheral blood, taken 180 days after TCRalphabeta/CD19-depleted stem cell transplant. The source is a male patient under 10 years old who had a stem cell transplant for chronic granulomatous disease, so the T cells may come from the graft donor. Each CDR3 is given with its conserved first and last residue. A D gene is named only where the DNA matches it firmly. A row's size may be missing; if present it is once, few, many or a size class.

few,TRBV5-1,TRBD1,TRBJ1-1,CASSPGTGNTNTEAFF,TGCGCCAGCAGCCCCGGGACAGGGAACACGAACACTGAAGCTTTCTTT
many,TRBV12-3/TRBV12-4,NA,TRBJ2-5,CASSLGTGLSQETQYF,TGTGCCAGCAGTTTAGGCACGGGACTCTCCCAAGAGACCCAGTACTTC
many,TRBV7-3,TRBD2,TRBJ2-1,CASSSPGGGHNEQFF,TGTGCCAGCAGCTCGCCGGGAGGGGGACACAATGAGCAGTTCTTC
many,TRBV5-6,NA,TRBJ1-6,CASSFRSAGTYYNSPLHF,TGTGCCAGCAGCTTTCGATCTGCAGGGACCTACTATAATTCACCCCTCCACTTT
many,TRBV11-3,NA,TRBJ1-4,CASSHSTKTALVATNEKLFF,TGTGCCAGCAGCCACTCCACCAAGACAGCATTAGTTGCAACTAATGAAAAACTGTTTTTT
NA,TRBV20-1,TRBD2,TRBJ2-1,CSARAAGEHQDEQFF,TGCAGTGCTAGAGCGGCGGGAGAACACCAGGATGAGCAGTTCTTC
many,TRBV12-1,NA,TRBJ1-5,CASNGGRGYFYSNQPQHF,TGTGCCAGCAACGGAGGGAGGGGGTACTTCTATAGCAATCAGCCCCAGCATTTT
many,TRBV28,NA,TRBJ2-1,CASRLGGRSEQFF,TGTGCCAGCAGGCTCGGGGGGCGTAGTGAGCAGTTCTTC
many,TRBV29-1,NA,TRBJ1-1,CSVGVTGTANTEAFF,TGCAGCGTTGGGGTTACCGGGACGGCAAACACTGAAGCTTTCTTT
many,TRBV5-6,NA,TRBJ2-3,CASSRLDTQYF,TGTGCCAGCAGCCGCCTAGATACGCAGTATTTT
many,TRBV28,NA,TRBJ2-7,CASSQLDYEQYF,TGTGCCAGCTCGCAGTTAGACTACGAGCAGTACTTC
many,TRBV20-1,NA,TRBJ2-3,CRASSTDTQYF,TGCAGGGCGTCTAGCACAGATACGCAGTATTTT
many,TRBV7-9,NA,TRBJ2-2,CASSFGAGELFF,TGTGCCAGCAGCTTTGGCGCGGGGGAGCTGTTTTTT
many,TRBV18,NA,TRBJ2-5,CASSPRLGQETQYF,TGTGCCAGCTCACCGCGGTTAGGGCAAGAGACCCAGTACTTC
many,TRBV20-1,NA,TRBJ2-7,CSARVPPDVYEQYF,TGCAGTGCTAGAGTACCTCCTGACGTCTACGAGCAGTACTTC
many,TRBV20-1,TRBD1,TRBJ1-5,CSALTGHNQPQHF,TGCAGTGCCCTGACAGGGCACAATCAGCCCCAGCATTTT
many,TRBV5-1,TRBD1,TRBJ2-6,CASSWGDRAHSGANVLTF,TGCGCCAGCAGCTGGGGGGACAGGGCCCACTCTGGGGCCAACGTCCTGACTTTC
NA,TRBV5-1,NA,TRBJ2-3,CASSLDGYTQYF,TGCGCCAGCAGCTTGGACGGCTATACGCAGTATTTT
NA,TRBV9,NA,TRBJ2-5,CASRGGAADKETQYF,TGTGCCAGCAGGGGGGGGGCGGCAGACAAAGAGACCCAGTACTTC
many,TRBV5-1,NA,TRBJ2-6,CASRPKTAFGANVLTF,TGCGCCAGCAGACCAAAGACAGCTTTTGGGGCCAACGTCCTGACTTTC
NA,TRBV10-2,NA,TRBJ2-7,CASSESEGMGYEQYF,TGCGCCAGCAGTGAGTCGGAGGGGATGGGATACGAGCAGTACTTC
many,TRBV6-2/TRBV6-3,NA,TRBJ2-7,CASKTGLYEQYF,TGTGCCAGCAAGACAGGCCTTTACGAGCAGTACTTC
many,TRBV20-1,NA,TRBJ1-2,CSARRHHLF,TGCAGTGCTAGGCGACACCACCTATTC
many,TRBV29-1,NA,TRBJ2-2,CSVELLFSAGELFF,TGCAGCGTTGAACTCCTCTTCTCCGCCGGGGAGCTGTTTTTT
few,TRBV6-1,NA,TRBJ1-1,CASTSDYRASGNTEAFF,TGTGCCAGCACGTCAGATTACAGGGCGAGCGGGAACACTGAAGCTTTCTTT
many,TRBV12-3/TRBV12-4,NA,TRBJ1-6,CASSLKGGGNSPLHF,TGTGCCAGCAGTTTAAAGGGGGGAGGTAATTCACCCCTCCACTTT
few,TRBV28,NA,TRBJ1-6,CASSLWSGHNNSPLHF,TGTGCCAGCAGTTTATGGTCCGGACATAATAATTCACCCCTCCACTTT
many,TRBV6-2/TRBV6-3,NA,TRBJ2-1,CASSYSMRDSYNEQFF,TGTGCCAGCAGTTACTCGATGAGGGACTCCTACAATGAGCAGTTCTTC
many,TRBV7-6,TRBD2,TRBJ2-7,CASSLNMRGSQRETYEQYF,TGTGCCAGCAGCCTAAATATGCGGGGTAGTCAGCGGGAGACCTACGAGCAGTACTTC
many,TRBV5-1,NA,TRBJ2-7,CASSAGQLYEQYF,TGCGCCAGCAGCGCGGGACAGCTGTACGAGCAGTACTTC
many,TRBV18,TRBD1,TRBJ2-7,CASSPLGTGSHEQYF,TGTGCCAGCTCACCACTAGGGACAGGGAGCCACGAGCAGTACTTC
many,TRBV20-1,NA,TRBJ2-1,CSAISPSNEQFF,TGCAGTGCTATATCCCCAAGCAATGAGCAGTTCTTC
many,TRBV28,NA,TRBJ2-7,CASSSLASGYEQYF,TGTGCCAGCAGTTCCTTGGCTTCCGGCTACGAGCAGTACTTC
NA,TRBV18,NA,TRBJ2-7,CASSPLPNLYEQYF,TGTGCCAGCTCACCTCTCCCTAACCTATACGAGCAGTACTTC
many,TRBV6-2/TRBV6-3,NA,TRBJ2-5,CASSASRETQYF,TGTGCCAGCAGTGCTAGCAGAGAGACCCAGTACTTC
few,TRBV14,NA,TRBJ2-3,CASSPRAGSRTDTQYF,TGTGCCAGCAGCCCTAGGGCGGGATCACGTACAGATACGCAGTATTTT
many,TRBV5-1,NA,TRBJ2-7,CASSYGQYEQYF,TGCGCCAGCAGCTATGGACAGTACGAGCAGTACTTC